This T cell receptor (beta chain) derives from a study of cytomegalovirus exposure and HLA in healthy donors. Points from the study as a whole: As a later analysis showed, a missense DCLRE1C variant was linked to trimming of TCR beta V- and J-genes. Productive rates of about 87% or about 30% were seen for most TCR beta V segments in an earlier analysis. CMV serostatus was the only recorded immune exposure for donors.

About this clone itself: Its antigen is not identified.

This PCR relied on a set of 60 Vbeta primers and 13 Jbeta primers. Original methodology: Later analysis identified tens of millions of unique TCR beta chains, about 12 million shared. TCRdb's table, derived via immunoSEQ multiplex PCR, lists solely in-frame clones and lacks some. The V and J calls and clone size were taken over from that table, and D and trimming were inferred from the DNA. This repertoire shows 85,000 to 110,000 clones, roughly 80% found once; its top ten account for 4%. The TCR originated in a man between 50 and 59 years old in good health and CMV-seropositive. Sequenced material: PBMCs.

The CDR3 loop is CASENRTEAFF. CDR3 nucleotide sequence: TGTGCCAGCGAAAACAGGACTGAAGCTTTCTTT. The chain recombines TRBV13 with TRBJ1-1; possibly TRBD1 for D (5 bases). The germline gives CDR1 PRHDT, CDR2 FYEKMQ (reference sequence). V was pared by 8 bases and J by 5 bases, with 9 bases between. This CDR3 contains 11 residues.